One sample yielded the 8 T cell receptor beta chains listed below, sequenced in a study of T cell responses to AZD1222 COVID-19 vaccine. Profiling relied on immunoSEQ multiplex PCR, and the TCRdb table lists in-frame clones only, not all of them. The top ten clones hold 3% of a sample with about 120,000 clones, 86% of them seen once. The starting material was peripheral blood, obtained 28 days after the second AZD1222 dose. These receptors were obtained from an adult who received the AZD1222 COVID-19 vaccine.

The chain uses TRBV19 and TRBJ1-2; D is undetermined. Looked up from germline, CDR1 is LNHDA and CDR2 is SQIVND (reference sequence). The ends were cut back, 2 bases at V and 3 bases at J, with 4 bases in the middle. This CDR3 has 12 amino acids. CDR3 in DNA: TGTGCCAGTAGTATATCGGACTATGGCTACACCTTC. Translated, it gives CASSISDYGYTF.

The chain is built from TRBV6-5 and TRBJ1-4; no reliable D call. CDR3 length: 11 amino acids. Between the trimmed V and J ends, which lost 2 bases and 6 bases, there was a span of 1 base. Germline V gives CDR1 MNHEY, CDR2 SVGAGI. In DNA form, the CDR3 reads TGTGCCAGCAGTTACCATGAAAAACTGTTTTTT. It codes for CASSYHEKLFF.

The rearrangement links TRBV11-2 to TRBJ1-2, with TRBD1 as a possible D gene (5 bases). The germline V gene has CDR1 SGHAT and CDR2 FQNNGV. This CDR3 region has 15 residues. V dropped 1 base and J dropped 5 bases, with 14 bases sitting between them. This chain's CDR3 is CASSLGPQWTYGYTF. The CDR3 nucleotides read TGTGCCAGCAGCTTAGGTCCTCAGTGGACATATGGCTACACCTTC.

This clone was observed a few times. The chain is built from TRBV24-1 and TRBJ2-3, with TRBD1 matching 7 bases. From germline, CDR1 is KGHDR and CDR2 SFDVKD. V was pared by 4 bases and J by 4 bases, with 10 bases of the junction left unmatched. The CDR3 has 16 amino acids. In nucleotides, the CDR3 is TGTGCCACCAGTGACTTCTCTCGACAGGGTGCAGATACGCAGTATTTT. Amino acids: CATSDFSRQGADTQYF.

The V call is TRBV30, the J call TRBJ1-4; unclear D gene. Looked up from germline, CDR1 is GTSNPN and CDR2 is SVGIG (reference sequence). Trimming took off 0 bases at V and 5 bases at J, with 13 bases between the two ends. CDR3 size: 15 residues. CDR3 amino acids: CAWSVLNVLNEKLFF. The CDR3 bases are TGTGCCTGGAGTGTACTAAACGTATTAAATGAAAAACTGTTTTTT.

This clone has only one observation. The chain links TRBV11-3 to TRBJ2-3, with a tentative D call TRBD1 (7 bases). The V and J ends lost 5 bases and 4 bases respectively, with 22 bases between them. CDR1 is SGHNT, CDR2 YENEEA, per germline. This CDR3 is built from 17 residues. The CDR3 bases are TGTGCCAGCAGCCCTCGTAGGGGGCGGGGTGCTGCAGATACGCAGTATTTT. It encodes CASSPRRGRGAADTQYF.

The table lists this clone with a few counts. This sequence joins TRBV12-3 or TRBV12-4 and TRBJ1-1; perhaps TRBD1 as D (6 bases). The CDR3 extends over 13 amino acids. The V gene lost 8 bases and the J gene lost 2 bases, with 12 bases spanning the gap. CDR3: CASGRQVNTEAFF. The CDR3 DNA sequence: TGTGCCAGCGGCCGACAGGTTAACACTGAAGCTTTCTTT.

This rearrangement joins TRBV6-5 to TRBJ2-2, with unresolved D. Germline V CDR1 and CDR2: MNHEY, SVGAGI. Deletions cut 6 bases from V and 5 bases from J, with 10 bases between. This CDR3 has 13 amino acids. The CDR3 DNA reads TGTGCCAGCAGACGGAGTTTGACCGGGGAGCTGTTTTTT. Translated, it gives CASRRSLTGELFF.